A selection of T cell receptor beta chains follows, all from one sample in a study of regulatory T cells in long-lasting Graves disease. Via MiXCR, TCRdb re-called the multiplex PCR reads, giving one row per CDR3 protein. Of roughly 220,000 distinct CDR3 sequences detected, approximately 20% appear once; the ten largest clones hold around 20%. Sequenced material: peripheral blood mononuclear cells (PBMCs), taken at new diagnosis, from a patient treated with antithyroid drugs. The receptors were sampled from a female donor with Graves disease. Each CDR3 is given with its conserved first and last residue. The D gene is left open where the match is weak. Part of the rows lack a size; the others show once, few, many or a class for expanded clones.

TRBJ2-1 | few | NA | TRBV6-1 | CASSPNRVSRNEQFF | TGTGCCAGCAGCCCCAACAGGGTAAGCCGGAATGAGCAGTTCTTC
TRBJ2-7 | many | NA | TRBV20-1 | CSASLGYEQYF | TGCAGTGCTAGCTTGGGCTACGAGCAGTACTTC
TRBJ1-2 | many | NA | TRBV9 | CASSATGNGYTF | TGTGCCAGCAGCGCTACAGGGAATGGCTACACCTTC
TRBJ2-1 | NA | NA | TRBV7-8 | CASSSGGGLAKGNEQFF | TGTGCCAGCAGCTCGGGTGGGGGGCTAGCAAAGGGCAATGAGCAGTTCTTC
TRBJ2-3 | few | NA | TRBV3-1 | CASSQKGADTQYF | TGTGCCAGCAGCCAGAAGGGGGCAGATACGCAGTATTTT
TRBJ2-1 | medium-sized | NA | TRBV24-1 | CATSDRDSPWNEQFF | TGTGCCACCAGTGACCGGGACTCCCCCTGGAATGAGCAGTTCTTC
TRBJ2-1 | NA | TRBD2 | TRBV25-1 | CASSELTSGNSYNEQFF | TGTGCCAGCAGTGAATTGACTAGCGGGAATTCCTACAATGAGCAGTTCTTC
TRBJ2-7 | few | TRBD2 | TRBV6-4 | CASPGTSGGAYEQYF | TGTGCCAGCCCAGGGACTAGCGGGGGTGCCTACGAGCAGTACTTC
TRBJ2-2 | NA | NA | TRBV11-2 | CASRIGGGAGELFF | TGTGCCAGCAGAATAGGGGGCGGGGCCGGGGAGCTGTTTTTT
TRBJ1-1 | many | NA | TRBV11-2 | CASSLDFGATNTEAFF | TGTGCCAGCAGCTTAGATTTCGGGGCGACGAACACTGAAGCTTTCTTT
TRBJ1-1 | few | NA | TRBV9 | CASSVGLVAEASF | TGTGCCAGCAGCGTAGGGTTGGTCGCTGAAGCTTCCTTT
TRBJ1-1 | many | NA | TRBV28 | CASSLSITEAFF | TGTGCCAGCAGTTTATCCATCACTGAAGCTTTCTTT
TRBJ2-4 | few | NA | TRBV6-2/TRBV6-3 | CASSEGGPQKNIQYF | TGTGCCAGCAGTGAAGGGGGGCCGCAGAAAAACATTCAGTACTTC
TRBJ1-4 | NA | NA | TRBV11-2 | CASSLAGLEEKLFF | TGTGCCAGCAGCTTAGCAGGCTTGGAAGAAAAACTGTTTTTT
TRBJ1-1 | many | TRBD1 | TRBV6-1 | CASSVGQVNTEAFF | TGTGCCAGCAGTGTAGGACAGGTAAACACTGAAGCTTTCTTT
TRBJ1-1 | many | NA | TRBV5-5 | CASSLAPNTEAFF | TGTGCCAGCAGCTTAGCTCCGAACACTGAAGCTTTCTTT
TRBJ2-7 | many | NA | TRBV5-1 | CASSVWDEQYF | TGTGCCAGCAGCGTGTGGGACGAGCAGTACTTC
TRBJ1-1 | many | TRBD1 | TRBV18 | CASSPQTGDGTEAFF | TGTGCCAGCTCACCCCAGACAGGGGATGGCACTGAAGCTTTCTTT
TRBJ2-1 | NA | NA | TRBV5-1 | CASSFPRGGNEQFF | TGCGCCAGCAGCTTCCCCCGTGGGGGGAATGAGCAGTTCTTC
TRBJ1-1 | many | NA | TRBV19 | CASSFPAGQGRGEAFF | TGTGCCAGTAGTTTCCCCGCGGGGCAGGGTAGGGGTGAAGCTTTCTTT
TRBJ2-2 | NA | NA | TRBV6-5 | CASSYQLITGELFF | TGTGCCAGCAGTTACCAACTGATCACCGGGGAGCTGTTTTTT
TRBJ2-3 | many | TRBD2 | TRBV2 | CASSDSREDTQYF | TGTGCCAGCAGTGACTCGCGGGAGGATACGCAGTATTTT